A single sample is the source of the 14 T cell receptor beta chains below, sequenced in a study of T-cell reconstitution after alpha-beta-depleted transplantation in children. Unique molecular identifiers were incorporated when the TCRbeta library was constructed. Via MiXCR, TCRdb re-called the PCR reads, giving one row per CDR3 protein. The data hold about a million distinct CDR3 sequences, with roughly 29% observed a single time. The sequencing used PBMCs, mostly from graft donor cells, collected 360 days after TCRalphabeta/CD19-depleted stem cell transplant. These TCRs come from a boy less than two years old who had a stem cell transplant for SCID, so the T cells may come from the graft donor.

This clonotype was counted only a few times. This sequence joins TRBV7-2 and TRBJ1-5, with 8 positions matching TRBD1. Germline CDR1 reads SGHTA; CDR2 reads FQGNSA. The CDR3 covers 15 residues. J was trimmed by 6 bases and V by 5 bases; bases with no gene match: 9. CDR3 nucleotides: TGTGCCAGCAGCCCATGGACAGGGTTCTCTCAGCCCCAGCATTTT. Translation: CASSPWTGFSQPQHF.

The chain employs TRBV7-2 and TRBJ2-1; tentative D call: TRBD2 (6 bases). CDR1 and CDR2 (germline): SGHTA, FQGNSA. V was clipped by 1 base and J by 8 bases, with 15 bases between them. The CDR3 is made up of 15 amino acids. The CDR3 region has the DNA TGTGCCAGCAGCTTAGGATCCTCACGGGGGTATGAGCAGTTCTTC. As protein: CASSLGSSRGYEQFF. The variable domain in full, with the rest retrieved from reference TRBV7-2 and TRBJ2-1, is GAGVSQSPSNKVTEKGKDVELRCDPISGHTALYWYRQSLGQGLEFLIYFQGNSAPDKSGLPSDRFSAERTGGSVSTLTIQRTQQEDSAVYLCASSLGSSRGYEQFFGPGTRLTVL.

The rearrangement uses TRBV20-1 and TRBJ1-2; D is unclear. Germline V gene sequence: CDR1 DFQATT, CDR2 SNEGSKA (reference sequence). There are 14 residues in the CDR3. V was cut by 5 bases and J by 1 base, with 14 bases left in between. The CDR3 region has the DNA TGCAGTGCTCCCCACCTGGGGAGTAACTATGGCTACACCTTC. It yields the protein CSAPHLGSNYGYTF.

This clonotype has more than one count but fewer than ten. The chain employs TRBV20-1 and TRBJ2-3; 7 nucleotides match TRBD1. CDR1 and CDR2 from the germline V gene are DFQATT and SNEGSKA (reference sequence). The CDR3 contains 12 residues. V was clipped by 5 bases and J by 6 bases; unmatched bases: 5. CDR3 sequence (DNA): TGCAGTGCTGTCCAACAGGGGGATACGCAGTATTTT. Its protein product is CSAVQQGDTQYF.

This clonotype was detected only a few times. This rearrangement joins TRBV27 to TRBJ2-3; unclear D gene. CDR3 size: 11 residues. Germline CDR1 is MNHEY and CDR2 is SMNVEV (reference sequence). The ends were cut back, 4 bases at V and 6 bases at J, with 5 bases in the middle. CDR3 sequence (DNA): TGTGCCAGCAGTTCCATGGATACGCAGTATTTT. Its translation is CASSSMDTQYF.

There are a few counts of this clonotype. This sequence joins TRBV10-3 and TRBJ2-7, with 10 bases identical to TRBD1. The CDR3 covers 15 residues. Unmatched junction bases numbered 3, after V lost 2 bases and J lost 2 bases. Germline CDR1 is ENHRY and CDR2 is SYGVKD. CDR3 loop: CAISEDRGRPYEQYF. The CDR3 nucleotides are TGTGCCATCAGTGAGGACAGGGGGCGTCCCTACGAGCAGTACTTC.

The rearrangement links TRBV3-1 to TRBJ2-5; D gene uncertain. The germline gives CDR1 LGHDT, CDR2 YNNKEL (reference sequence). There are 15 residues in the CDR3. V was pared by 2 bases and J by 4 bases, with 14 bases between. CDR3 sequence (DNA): TGTGCCAGCAGCCAACACCGAAAGATGGGAGAGACCCAGTACTTC. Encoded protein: CASSQHRKMGETQYF.

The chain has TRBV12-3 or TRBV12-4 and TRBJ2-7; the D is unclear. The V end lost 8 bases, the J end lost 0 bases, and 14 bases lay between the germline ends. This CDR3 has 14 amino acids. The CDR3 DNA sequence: TGTGCCAGCGTGCTTGGCAGGCGCTCCTACGAGCAGTACTTC. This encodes CASVLGRRSYEQYF.

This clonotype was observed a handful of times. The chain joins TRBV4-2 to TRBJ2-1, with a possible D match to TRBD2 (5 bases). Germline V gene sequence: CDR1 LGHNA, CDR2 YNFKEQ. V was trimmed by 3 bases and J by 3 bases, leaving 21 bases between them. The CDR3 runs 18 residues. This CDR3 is CASSHDHLRAGLYNEQFF. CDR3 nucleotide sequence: TGTGCCAGCAGCCACGACCATTTACGGGCGGGCCTCTACAATGAGCAGTTCTTC.

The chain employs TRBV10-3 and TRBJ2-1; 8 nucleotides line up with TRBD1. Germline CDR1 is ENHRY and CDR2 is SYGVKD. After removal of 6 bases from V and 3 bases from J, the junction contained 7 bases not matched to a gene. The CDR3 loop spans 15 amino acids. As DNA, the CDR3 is TGTGCCATCAGCGCCGGGACAGGACGCTACAATGAGCAGTTCTTC. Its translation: CAISAGTGRYNEQFF.

The CDR3 protein is CASSGNRGRTNEQFF. Written as DNA, the CDR3 is TGTGCCAGCAGTGGAAACAGGGGGCGTACAAATGAGCAGTTCTTC. The V call is TRBV28, the J call TRBJ2-1, with TRBD1 matching over 9 bases. Trimming removed 5 bases from V and 7 bases from J; junction bases left unmatched: 9. Per the germline V gene, CDR1 is MDHEN and CDR2 is SYDVKM. The CDR3 has 15 amino acids.

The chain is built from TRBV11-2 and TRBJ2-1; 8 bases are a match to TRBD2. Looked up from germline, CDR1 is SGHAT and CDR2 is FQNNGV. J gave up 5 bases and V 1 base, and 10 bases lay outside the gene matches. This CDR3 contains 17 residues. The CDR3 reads CASSLGVRGGSDNEQFF. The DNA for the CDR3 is TGTGCCAGCAGCTTAGGGGTACGGGGGGGGAGCGACAATGAGCAGTTCTTC.

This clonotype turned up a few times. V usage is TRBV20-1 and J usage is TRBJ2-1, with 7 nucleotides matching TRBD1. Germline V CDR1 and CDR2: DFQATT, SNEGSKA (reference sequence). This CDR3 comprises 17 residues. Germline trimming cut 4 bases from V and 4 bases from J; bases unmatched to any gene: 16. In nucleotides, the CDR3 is TGCAGTGCTAATCGGGAAAGTCAGACAGGGACATACAATGAGCAGTTCTTC. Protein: CSANRESQTGTYNEQFF.

Here the CDR3 reads CATSKGQGIRTDTQYF. The CDR3 DNA follows: TGTGCCACCAGCAAAGGACAGGGGATCCGCACAGATACGCAGTATTTT. This chain joins TRBV15 and TRBJ2-3, with 9 nucleotides matching TRBD1. The V gene's germline CDR1 is LNHNV and CDR2 YYDKDF (reference sequence). V lost 4 bases, J lost 1 base, and 6 bases stayed unmatched. CDR3 length: 16 amino acids.